The 10 T cell receptor beta chains below come from one sample, sequenced in a study of vaccination and CD4 T cells after COVID-19. No antigen has been identified for these receptors. Treatment described: approximately nine-day PBMC culture with coronavirus spike peptide pools or control peptides (ViraFEST assay). Sequence data for DNA of cultured CD4+ T cells were generated by the Oncomine TCR Beta short-read assay. TCRdb processed the PCR reads anew with MiXCR; each CDR3 protein has one entry. The sample carries 10,000 or so distinct CDR3 sequences, approximately 80% recorded once. The sample taken for sequencing was CD4+ T cells from blood, cultured in vitro. The receptors originated from a human donor who had recovered from COVID-19.

This clonotype was found once. Here the CDR3 reads CASSPSGSGDLPQHF. The CDR3 DNA reads as TGTGCCAGCAGTCCGTCCGGGAGTGGGGATCTGCCCCAGCATTTT. The chain uses TRBV28 and TRBJ1-5; D uncertain. With 5 bases removed from V and 9 bases from J, the gap between germline ends came to 20 bases. This CDR3 is 15 amino acids long. Germline CDR1 is MDHEN and CDR2 is SYDVKM. Variable domain in full (rest from reference TRBV28 and TRBJ1-5): DVKVTQSSRYLVKRTGEKVFLECVQDMDHENMFWYRQDPGLGLRLIYFSYDVKMKEKGDIPEGYSVSREKKERFSLILESASTNQTSMYLCASSPSGSGDLPQHFGDGTRLSIL.

The CDR3 loop is CSAIPGWNEKLFF. CDR3 nucleotide sequence: TGCAGTGCTATACCGGGTTGGAATGAAAAACTGTTTTTT. V and J are TRBV20-1 and TRBJ1-4, with D unclear. The CDR3 runs to 13 residues. Trimming stripped 4 bases from V and 5 bases from J, with 11 bases between. The germline gives CDR1 DFQATT, CDR2 SNEGSKA (reference sequence).

V and J are TRBV4-3 and TRBJ2-5; tentatively, D is TRBD2 (5 bases). CDR3 length: 17 residues. Germline V gene lookup returns CDR1 LGHNA and CDR2 YSLEER. Trimming took 0 bases from V and 2 from J, leaving 16 bases between them. The CDR3, as DNA: TGCGCCAGCAGCCAAGATTTGCTACTAGAGCGTCAAGAGACCCAGTACTTC. Protein sequence: CASSQDLLLERQETQYF.

This chain's CDR3 is CASSARTDPTYEQYF. In nucleotides, the CDR3 is TGTGCCAGCAGCGCCCGTACGGACCCAACCTACGAGCAGTACTTC. V and J are TRBV7-2 and TRBJ2-7; D uncertain. V lost 5 bases and J lost 2, with 16 bases in between. The CDR3 has 15 residues. Germline-derived CDR1 and CDR2 are SGHTA and FQGNSA.

This chain links TRBV24-1 with TRBJ1-5; D gene uncertain. V was cut by 5 bases and J by 3 bases, with 13 bases left in between. This CDR3 has 15 residues. CDR1 is KGHDR and CDR2 is SFDVKD in the germline V gene. The CDR3 bases are TGTGCCACCAGTGTCGACCAGGATTTCAATCAGCCCCAGCATTTT. The encoded protein is CATSVDQDFNQPQHF.

This chain links TRBV27 with TRBJ2-1; 15 bases agree with TRBD2. Losses at the gene ends were 6 bases for V and 10 bases for J; bases not matched to a gene: 13. The CDR3 length is 17 residues. Germline lookup yields CDR1 MNHEY and CDR2 SMNVEV (reference sequence). CDR3 DNA sequence: TGTGCCAGCAGGGAATCATGGACTAGCGGGAGGGTAAGGGAGCAGTTCTTC. Protein sequence: CASRESWTSGRVREQFF.

The V gene is TRBV27, the J gene TRBJ1-6; no clear D gene. The CDR3 totals 15 residues. V was cut by 3 bases and J by 7 bases, with 13 bases left in between. Germline V gene sequence: CDR1 MNHEY, CDR2 SMNVEV (reference sequence). DNA for the CDR3: TGTGCCAGCAGTTTTCGCGGGTTAGGGAATTCACCCCTCCACTTT. This codes for CASSFRGLGNSPLHF.

This chain uses TRBV6-2 or TRBV6-3 with TRBJ2-5; 8 bases agree with TRBD1. The CDR3 runs 14 residues. Germline values: CDR1 MNHEY, CDR2 SVGEGT. Trimming cost V 5 bases and J 5 bases; bases outside gene matches: 7. The CDR3 coding sequence is TGTGCCAGCAGTCCCCGGACAGGGTATGAGACCCAGTACTTC. This gives the protein CASSPRTGYETQYF.

This clonotype was counted only a few times. This chain links TRBV20-1 with TRBJ2-5, with D uncertain. There are 14 residues in the CDR3. V lost 3 bases and J 2 bases, leaving 13 bases between the germline ends. Germline V CDR1 and CDR2: DFQATT, SNEGSKA (reference sequence). The chain's CDR3 is CSARVPGPQETQYF. The DNA of the CDR3 is TGCAGTGCTAGGGTCCCGGGTCCTCAAGAGACCCAGTACTTC.

By its share, this clonotype is medium-sized. J is TRBJ1-2 and V is TRBV7-2, with unresolved D. CDR1 and CDR2 (germline): SGHTA, FQGNSA. The CDR3 contains 15 residues. V dropped 0 bases and J dropped 2 bases, with 10 bases sitting between them. The CDR3 region is CASSLARGLNYGYTF. CDR3 nucleotide sequence: TGTGCCAGCAGCTTAGCGAGAGGACTGAACTATGGCTACACCTTC. The whole variable domain, filled in from reference TRBV7-2 and TRBJ1-2, reads GAGVSQSPSNKVTEKGKDVELRCDPISGHTALYWYRQSLGQGLEFLIYFQGNSAPDKSGLPSDRFSAERTGGSVSTLTIQRTQQEDSAVYLCASSLARGLNYGYTFGSGTRLTVV.